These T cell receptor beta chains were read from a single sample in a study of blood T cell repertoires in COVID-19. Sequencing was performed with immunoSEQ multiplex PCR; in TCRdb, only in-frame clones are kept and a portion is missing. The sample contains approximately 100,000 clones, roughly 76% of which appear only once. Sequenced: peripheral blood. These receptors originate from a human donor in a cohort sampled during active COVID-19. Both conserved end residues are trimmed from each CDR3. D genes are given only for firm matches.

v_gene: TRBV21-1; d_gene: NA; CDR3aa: ATQGGAQTKPGYT
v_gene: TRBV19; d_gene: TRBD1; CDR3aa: ASSVQGHSYEQY
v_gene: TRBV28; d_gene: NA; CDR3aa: ASSPTTEIQETQY
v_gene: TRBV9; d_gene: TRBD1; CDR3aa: ASSARGQVQETQY
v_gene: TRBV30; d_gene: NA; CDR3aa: AWSAWGGKGGYT
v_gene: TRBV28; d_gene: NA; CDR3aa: ASTGSEAYYEQY
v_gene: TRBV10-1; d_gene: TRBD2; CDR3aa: ASSELPQLAGRNIQY
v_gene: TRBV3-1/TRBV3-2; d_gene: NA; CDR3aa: ASSPTGGYGYT
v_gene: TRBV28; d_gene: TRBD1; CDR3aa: ASSSQGDWGYT
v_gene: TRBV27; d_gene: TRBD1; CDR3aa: ASRGTGSETQY
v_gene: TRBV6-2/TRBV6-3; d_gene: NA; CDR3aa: ASSNQLGQLQETQY
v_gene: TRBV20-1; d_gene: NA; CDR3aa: SARSVYEQY
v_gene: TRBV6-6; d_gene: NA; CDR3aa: ASLDIGNTIY
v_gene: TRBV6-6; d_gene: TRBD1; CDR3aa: ASKAGTVNTGELF
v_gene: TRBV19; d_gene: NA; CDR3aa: ASSIGPGVVNQPQH
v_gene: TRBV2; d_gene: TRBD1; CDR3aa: ASRGDSTGNQPQH
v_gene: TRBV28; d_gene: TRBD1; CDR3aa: ASSRTGGAYGYT
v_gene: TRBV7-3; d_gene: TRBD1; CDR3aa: ASSYGQGADTQY
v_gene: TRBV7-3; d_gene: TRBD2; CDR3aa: ASSSAPGLARSNEQF
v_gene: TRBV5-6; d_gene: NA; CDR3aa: ASSLIAGAGNTIY
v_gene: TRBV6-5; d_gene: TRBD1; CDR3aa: ASSFGTGLLGYGYT
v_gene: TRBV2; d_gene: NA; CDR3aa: ASTRGETDTQY
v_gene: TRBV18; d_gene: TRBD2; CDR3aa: ASSPRTSGGATGELF
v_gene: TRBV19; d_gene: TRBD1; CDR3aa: ASSPQGAGNEKLF
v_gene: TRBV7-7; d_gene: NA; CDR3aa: ASSLVAGTYNEQF
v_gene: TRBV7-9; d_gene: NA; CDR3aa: ASSLSRVNEQF
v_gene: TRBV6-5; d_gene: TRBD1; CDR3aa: ASTHRGAGANVLT